One sample yielded the 20 T cell receptor beta chains listed below, sequenced in a study of shared clonotypes between healthy human individuals. This table comes from immunoSEQ multiplex PCR, and its TCRdb copy is limited to in-frame clones, with some not included. The table lists around 320,000 clones, 80% to 90% of them singletons, with about a sixth in the top ten. The sample comprised memory CD8+ T cells sorted from blood. Indicated subset: CD45RO+ cells pooled with CCR7-negative TemRA cells. These receptor sequences come from a young man in good health.

This clone was seen just once. The rearrangement links TRBV29-1 to TRBJ2-7; D call uncertain. The CDR3 length is 12 residues. Germline values: CDR1 SQVTM, CDR2 ANQGSEA. Trimming removed 5 bases at V and 3 bases at J, with 11 bases between. The CDR3 DNA is TGCAGCGTTCCGGGCTTGGGCTACGAGCAGTACTTC. This sequence encodes CSVPGLGYEQYF.

For the CDR3, the DNA is TGTGCCAGCAGTTCCAGCGTAGGGGACAGCCCAAATTCACCCCTCCACTTT. Translation: CASSSSVGDSPNSPLHF. V gene TRBV27 combines with J gene TRBJ1-6; TRBD1 matches 7 bases. The CDR3 is 17 amino acids. V gave up 4 bases and J gave up 7 bases; unmatched junction bases: 13. CDR1 MNHEY and CDR2 SMNVEV come from the germline V gene (reference sequence).

The genes are TRBV7-8 and TRBJ2-7; 8 nucleotides align to TRBD2. The V segment lost 5 bases and the J segment 2 bases; nucleotides outside the gene matches: 8. Per the germline V gene, CDR1 is SGHVS and CDR2 is FQNEAQ. This CDR3 contains 15 residues. The CDR3 sequence: CASSIRREAPYEQYF. The CDR3 nucleotides are TGTGCCAGCAGCATCCGGCGGGAGGCACCCTACGAGCAGTACTTC.

The chain couples TRBV6-1 to TRBJ1-4, with 8 bases that match TRBD1. Germline V lookup: CDR1 MNHNS, CDR2 SASEGT. Unmatched junction bases numbered 5, after V lost 8 bases and J lost 0 bases. The CDR3 contains 15 residues. In nucleotides, the CDR3 is TGTGCCAGCGTACCGGACAGGGCAACTAATGAAAAACTGTTTTTT. Amino acids: CASVPDRATNEKLFF.

The gene calls are TRBV7-9 and TRBJ1-1, with 8 bases identical to TRBD1. The germline gives CDR1 SEHNR, CDR2 FQNEAQ (reference sequence). Trimming took 4 bases from V and 3 from J; bases not matched to a gene: 10. The CDR3 contains 16 residues. DNA of the CDR3: TGTGCCAGCAGCTCCGGGGGACAGGCGATTTACACTGAAGCTTTCTTT. Protein sequence: CASSSGGQAIYTEAFF.

The V and J genes are TRBV7-9 and TRBJ1-5; no clear D. Trimming cost V 5 bases and J 5 bases, with 19 bases left between them. The CDR3 is made up of 16 amino acids. Germline V lookup: CDR1 SEHNR, CDR2 FQNEAQ (reference sequence). In nucleotides, the CDR3 is TGTGCCAGCAGCCGGGCGCGCTCAATTGCCGATCAGCCCCAGCATTTT. Translated: CASSRARSIADQPQHF.

The chain has TRBV7-9 and TRBJ2-1, with 8 bases lining up with TRBD2. This CDR3 has 15 residues. Per the germline V gene, CDR1 is SEHNR and CDR2 is FQNEAQ (reference sequence). The V segment lost 5 bases and the J segment 4 bases; nucleotides outside the gene matches: 7. The CDR3 DNA is TGTGCCAGCAGCAACGCGGGACTAGGATACAATGAGCAGTTCTTC. Protein product: CASSNAGLGYNEQFF.

This clone was recorded once. The same CDR3 is also encoded by other DNA sequences in this sample. The chain has TRBV28 and TRBJ2-3; D call uncertain. The CDR3 runs to 13 residues. V lost 3 bases and J lost 2, with 6 bases in between. The V gene's germline CDR1 is MDHEN and CDR2 SYDVKM. The CDR3, as DNA: TGTGCCAGCAGTTTCAGAGCCACAGATACGCAGTATTTT. It translates to CASSFRATDTQYF.

This sequence joins TRBV28 and TRBJ2-3, with D perhaps TRBD1 or TRBD2 (6 bases each). Trimming took off 4 bases at V and 4 bases at J, with 21 bases between the two ends. Germline CDR1 MDHEN, CDR2 SYDVKM. CDR3 size: 17 residues. CDR3 in DNA: TGTGCCAGCAGTTCGGGATCATCGAGGGGGGCCTCAGATACGCAGTATTTT. The encoded protein is CASSSGSSRGASDTQYF.

The gene calls are TRBV2 and TRBJ1-5; TRBD1 matches 7 bases. Germline V lookup: CDR1 SNHLY, CDR2 FYNNEI. The ends lost 3 bases at V and 1 base at J; junction bases unmatched: 6. The CDR3 sequence is 16 residues long. CDR3 DNA: TGTGCCAGCAGTGACGAAAGACAGGGAAGCAATCAGCCCCAGCATTTT. Translation gives CASSDERQGSNQPQHF.

This chain joins TRBV7-6 and TRBJ1-3; D perhaps matches TRBD1 (5 bases). The CDR3 consists of 15 residues. From germline, CDR1 is SGHVS and CDR2 FNYEAQ. V shed 5 bases and J shed 1 base, with 12 bases lying between them. As DNA, the CDR3 is TGTGCCAGCAGCGCGGACGGGACTTCTGGAAACACCATATATTTT. Protein: CASSADGTSGNTIYF.

This rearrangement joins TRBV14 to TRBJ2-7; D gene uncertain. Trimming removed 8 bases from V and 1 base from J, with 12 bases in between. Germline CDR1 reads SGHDN; CDR2 reads FVKESK. This CDR3 is built from 13 residues. CDR3 bases: TGTGCCAGCGGCGAACCGGATTCCTACGAGCAGTACTTC. It translates to CASGEPDSYEQYF.

V usage is TRBV30 and J usage is TRBJ2-2; D gene ambiguous. Trimming removed 4 bases at V and 5 bases at J, with 11 bases between. CDR1 is GTSNPN and CDR2 is SVGIG in the germline V gene (reference sequence). This CDR3 region has 13 residues. The CDR3 coding sequence is TGTGCCTGGACCCTCTCCCAAACCGGGGAGCTGTTTTTT. Its protein is CAWTLSQTGELFF.

The chain joins TRBV13 to TRBJ2-5, with D possibly being TRBD2 (6 bases). The CDR3 covers 13 residues. The germline gives CDR1 PRHDT, CDR2 FYEKMQ (reference sequence). Trimming pared 8 bases from V and 1 base from J, leaving 11 bases between. CDR3 sequence (DNA): TGTGCCAGCTTGCTGGGAGGCCAAGAGACCCAGTACTTC. Protein: CASLLGGQETQYF.

This chain links TRBV30 with TRBJ2-7; D is ambiguous. Trimming removed 1 base at V and 7 bases at J, with 17 bases between. The CDR3 covers 14 residues. CDR1 and CDR2 (germline): GTSNPN, SVGIG (reference sequence). In DNA, the CDR3 is TGTGCCTGGAGTGGGGAACAGTGGCCGGAGGAGCAGTACTTC. Protein: CAWSGEQWPEEQYF.

Here the CDR3 reads CASTIHEREITGELFF. DNA for the CDR3: TGTGCCAGCACCATTCACGAGCGGGAGATCACCGGGGAGCTGTTTTTT. The V call is TRBV7-6, the J call TRBJ2-2, with 8 nucleotides matching TRBD2. CDR1 and CDR2 (germline): SGHVS, FNYEAQ. Trimming took 7 bases from V and 4 from J; bases not matched to a gene: 11. The CDR3 has 16 amino acids.

This clone is a singleton in its sample. The V call is TRBV29-1, the J call TRBJ2-1, with D perhaps TRBD2 (5 bases). Trimming took off 7 bases at V and 6 bases at J, with 13 bases between the two ends. This CDR3 is 12 amino acids long. The V gene's germline CDR1 is SQVTM and CDR2 ANQGSEA. The CDR3 DNA follows: TGCAGCGCCATGGACTGGGCCAATGAGCAGTTCTTC. Its protein is CSAMDWANEQFF.

The V gene is TRBV7-9, the J gene TRBJ1-5, with TRBD1 matching 9 bases. CDR1 is SEHNR, CDR2 FQNEAQ, per germline (reference sequence). CDR3 size: 16 residues. V lost 5 bases, J lost 2 bases, and 7 bases stayed unmatched. This chain's CDR3 is CASSGTGMGGNQPQHF. CDR3 in DNA: TGTGCCAGCAGCGGGACAGGGATGGGCGGCAATCAGCCCCAGCATTTT. Full variable domain (remainder filled in from reference TRBV7-9 and TRBJ1-5): DTGVSQNPRHKITKRGQNVTFRCDPISEHNRLYWYRQTLGQGPEFLTYFQNEAQLEKSRLLSDRFSAERPKGSFSTLEIQRTEQGDSAMYLCASSGTGMGGNQPQHFGDGTRLSIL.

The chain links TRBV21-1 to TRBJ2-1; the table names TRBD2, a call not compared with the DNA. TRBV21-1 is reported as a pseudogene. The CDR3 runs 19 residues. CDR3 bases: TGTGCCAGCAGCAAAGTAACCGGCGGACTCAAGAGCTCCTACAATGAGCAGTTCTTC. Its protein product is CASSKVTGGLKSSYNEQFF.

CDR3 sequence reads: CASSLVRLYSTDTQYF. The CDR3 DNA is TGTGCCAGCAGCTTGGTCCGCCTATATAGCACAGATACGCAGTATTTT. This sequence joins TRBV5-6 and TRBJ2-3; no reliable D call. Trimming cost V 0 bases and J 0 bases, with 11 bases left between them. The germline gives CDR1 SGHDT, CDR2 YYEEEE. The CDR3 length is 16 residues.